A selection of T cell receptor beta chains follows, all from one sample in a study of a mutant IDH1 vaccine in newly diagnosed glioma. These TCRs are of unknown antigen specificity. Clones were sequenced by immunoSEQ multiplex PCR, and TCRdb holds only the in-frame ones, with some missing. The sample lists 20,000 or so clones; almost 85% were seen once. The sequencing here drew on PBMCs, taken from a glioma patient whose treatment included an IDH1 peptide vaccine. The receptors come from a man aged 35 to 55 with glioma. Each CDR3 is given with its conserved first and last residue. A D gene is named only where the DNA matches it firmly. Clone size is shown for a subset of rows, as once, few, many or a class of expanded clone.

clone_size	v_call	j_call	d_call	cdr3_aa	cdr3_nt
.	TRBV28	TRBJ2-5	.	CASTPTGGRGETQYF	TGTGCCAGCACTCCGACCGGGGGTCGAGGGGAGACCCAGTACTTC
.	TRBV7-3	TRBJ2-7	TRBD1	CASSTRDRGKQYF	TGTGCCAGCAGCACCCGGGACAGGGGAAAGCAGTACTTC
.	TRBV6-6	TRBJ2-2	.	CASSYSILYGELFF	TGTGCCAGCAGTTACTCGATTCTTTACGGGGAGCTGTTTTTT
.	TRBV4-1	TRBJ1-2	.	CASSQLFDYGYTF	TGCGCCAGCAGCCAACTTTTTGACTATGGCTACACCTTC
few	TRBV10-3	TRBJ1-1	.	CAIGRQETNTEAFF	TGTGCCATCGGAAGACAGGAGACAAACACTGAAGCTTTCTTT
once	TRBV19	TRBJ1-5	.	CASGDGGVRPQHF	TGTGCCAGTGGGGACGGTGGGGTACGGCCCCAGCATTTT
.	TRBV5-1	TRBJ2-7	.	CASSLSSAGTYEQYF	TGCGCCAGCAGCTTGAGTTCGGCAGGGACCTACGAGCAGTACTTC
.	TRBV4-2	TRBJ1-2	.	CASSQVRGSPNYGYTF	TGTGCCAGCAGCCAAGTCAGGGGATCTCCTAACTATGGCTACACCTTC
.	TRBV6-5	TRBJ1-2	TRBD1	CASSYSGGRDYGYTF	TGTGCCAGCAGTTACTCAGGGGGCAGGGACTATGGCTACACCTTC
.	TRBV18	TRBJ2-7	.	CASSAYYEQYF	TGTGCCAGCTCAGCTTACTACGAGCAGTACTTC
.	TRBV4-1	TRBJ2-1	.	CASRDHLFF	TGCGCCAGCCGGGACCACTTGTTCTTC
.	TRBV7-3	TRBJ2-3	TRBD2	CASKVAGWTDTQYF	TGTGCCAGCAAGGTAGCGGGATGGACAGATACGCAGTATTTT